The next 27 T cell receptor beta chains were all read from a single sample in a study of early stage breast cancer tumors. Sequencing was performed with immunoSEQ multiplex PCR; in TCRdb, only in-frame clones are kept and a portion is missing. The repertoire includes 30,000 to 40,000 clones, over 70% of them detected once, and less than 7.5% sits in the top ten. Sequencing used blood. The receptors stem from a person aged 55 to 75 with breast cancer.

A remark on this clone: One junction end does not reproduce the germline sequence, and a read error may be involved. The chain links TRBV18 to TRBJ2-1, with 7 bases fitting TRBD1. This CDR3 has 15 residues. Per germline, CDR1 KGHSH and CDR2 LQKENI. This CDR3 reads CASTPADRRYNEQFF. The CDR3 DNA sequence: TGTGCCAGCACACCCGCGGACAGGAGGTACAATGAGCAGTTCTTC.

This clone was detected only once. The V and J genes are TRBV5-1 and TRBJ1-1, with D possibly matching TRBD1 (5 bases). This CDR3 is 15 amino acids long. CDR1 SGHRS and CDR2 YFSETQ come from the germline V gene. Between the trimmed V and J ends, which lost 0 bases and 4 bases, there was a span of 13 bases. The CDR3 sequence: CASSLVGQGVTEAFF. Written as DNA, the CDR3 is TGCGCCAGCAGCTTGGTAGGGCAGGGAGTCACTGAAGCTTTCTTT.

This sequence joins TRBV5-8 and TRBJ1-2; a possible D gene is TRBD1 (5 bases). The ends were cut back, 6 bases at V and 4 bases at J, with 13 bases in the middle. Germline V CDR1 and CDR2: SGHTS, YDEGEE. This CDR3 has 13 residues. CDR3 DNA sequence: TGTGCCAGCACACGGGACTCCCGCTATGGCTACACCTTC. It encodes CASTRDSRYGYTF.

This clone was seen only once. The chain uses TRBV6-5 and TRBJ2-1; D gene uncertain. The V end lost 2 bases, the J end lost 10 bases, and 12 bases lay between the germline ends. Germline V gene lookup returns CDR1 MNHEY and CDR2 SVGAGI. This CDR3 is 13 amino acids long. In DNA, the CDR3 is TGTGCCAGCAGTTACGTCCTATTGGGCGAGCAGTTCTTC. It translates to CASSYVLLGEQFF.

This chain joins TRBV19 and TRBJ2-1, with D tentatively TRBD1 (5 bases). V gave up 0 bases and J gave up 0 bases, with 6 bases separating them. This CDR3 contains 15 residues. CDR1 is LNHDA, CDR2 SQIVND, per germline (reference sequence). Here the CDR3 DNA reads TGTGCCAGTAGTATAGATCAGGGCTCCTACAATGAGCAGTTCTTC. Its translation: CASSIDQGSYNEQFF.

There are a few counts of this clone. This CDR3 reads CASSRTASSNYGYTF. Written as DNA, the CDR3 is TGCGCCAGCAGCCGGACGGCCTCTTCTAACTATGGCTACACCTTC. The V gene is TRBV5-1, the J gene TRBJ1-2; D is unresolved. The CDR3 is 15 residues long. V lost 4 bases and J lost 0, with 13 bases in between. Germline V gene sequence: CDR1 SGHRS, CDR2 YFSETQ.

This chain links TRBV7-8 with TRBJ2-7; D may be TRBD2 (6 bases). The germline V and J ends were trimmed by 3 bases and 3 bases, with 15 bases remaining between them. This CDR3 region has 15 residues. Looked up from germline, CDR1 is SGHVS and CDR2 is FQNEAQ. The DNA for the CDR3 is TGTGCCAGCAGCTTTCGCCTAGCGCCATTCTACGAGCAGTACTTC. The encoded protein is CASSFRLAPFYEQYF. The whole variable domain, remainder taken from reference TRBV7-8 and TRBJ2-7, is GAGVSQSPRYKVAKRGQDVALRCDPISGHVSLFWYQQALGQGPEFLTYFQNEAQLDKSGLPSDRFFAERPEGSVSTLKIQRTQQEDSAVYLCASSFRLAPFYEQYFGPGTRLTVT.

This rearrangement joins TRBV5-1 to TRBJ2-5; 10 bases align to TRBD2. CDR3 size: 17 residues. Germline V gives CDR1 SGHRS, CDR2 YFSETQ. V lost 3 bases and J lost 4; bases outside the gene matches: 12. In nucleotides, the CDR3 is TGCGCCAGCAGCTATGTTGGCCTAGCGGGGGTTCGAGAGACCCAGTACTTC. Translation gives CASSYVGLAGVRETQYF.

This chain uses TRBV18 with TRBJ2-7; D could derive from TRBD1 or TRBD2 (5 bases each). Trimming left V 4 bases short and J 9 bases short, with 16 bases between. Germline V CDR1 and CDR2: KGHSH, LQKENI. The CDR3 extends over 13 amino acids. CDR3 protein: CASSLAPEGTQYF. CDR3 bases: TGTGCCAGCTCACTAGCCCCTGAGGGGACGCAGTACTTC.

This clone was counted a few times. The chain links TRBV5-6 to TRBJ1-5, with D maybe TRBD1 (6 bases). V lost 0 bases to trimming and J lost 7 bases, with 8 bases between them. Germline CDR1 is SGHDT and CDR2 is YYEEEE. This CDR3 region has 13 residues. CDR3 coding DNA: TGTGCCAGCAGCTTGGTGGGGGGCCAGCCCCAGCATTTT. This gives the protein CASSLVGGQPQHF.

This clone appeared a few times. The chain is built from TRBV7-6 and TRBJ2-5; 9 bases are shared with TRBD2. In germline, CDR1 is SGHVS, CDR2 FNYEAQ. V lost 2 bases to trimming and J lost 5 bases; unmatched junction nucleotides: 6. This CDR3 contains 15 residues. CDR3 bases: TGTGCCAGCAGCTTAATGGCGGGGGGGAGGGAGACCCAGTACTTC. Amino acid sequence: CASSLMAGGRETQYF.

The chain recombines TRBV2 with TRBJ1-2; D gene unclear. The V gene's germline CDR1 is SNHLY and CDR2 FYNNEI. The germline V and J ends were trimmed by 1 base and 1 base, with 13 bases remaining between them. This CDR3 is built from 16 residues. The CDR3 reads CASSEDHSKFNYGYTF. The CDR3 DNA is TGTGCCAGCAGTGAAGATCACAGCAAATTTAACTATGGCTACACCTTC.

This clone was recorded a few times. The junction does not match germline at one end; this may be a read error. The same CDR3 can be traced to other DNA sequences in this sample. The gene calls are TRBV4-1 and TRBJ2-7; D unclear. This CDR3 is built from 14 residues. Germline V gene sequence: CDR1 MGHRA, CDR2 YSYEKL. As DNA, the CDR3 is TGTGCCAGCAGCCAAGATCGTAGCTCCTACGAGCAGTACTTC. Protein product: CASSQDRSSYEQYF.

This clone has only a few counts. The rearrangement joins TRBV6-1 to TRBJ2-7; TRBD2 might be the D (6 bases). CDR1 MNHNS and CDR2 SASEGT come from the germline V gene. The length of the CDR3 is 15 residues. V was trimmed by 4 bases and J by 0 bases, leaving 13 bases between them. DNA of the CDR3: TGTGCCAGCAGTGGGGGGGACGGCAGCTCCTACGAGCAGTACTTC. It encodes CASSGGDGSSYEQYF.

V and J are TRBV6-1 and TRBJ1-5; D is unclear. There are 15 residues in the CDR3. Trimming left V 1 base short and J 1 base short, with 8 bases between. Germline CDR1 and CDR2: MNHNS and SASEGT. The CDR3 region is CASSEGSRSNQPQHF. The DNA for the CDR3 is TGTGCCAGCAGTGAAGGTTCGCGCAGCAATCAGCCCCAGCATTTT.

The V and J genes are TRBV27 and TRBJ2-1; a weak D match, TRBD1 (5 bases). The V end was cut by 4 bases, the J end by 3 bases, with 22 bases between. Per the germline V gene, CDR1 is MNHEY and CDR2 is SMNVEV (reference sequence). The length of the CDR3 is 18 residues. In DNA, the CDR3 is TGTGCCAGCAGTTCACTTGGGGCGCTGACGGTCGACTACAATGAGCAGTTCTTC. This translates into CASSSLGALTVDYNEQFF.

In regard to this clone: A read error may produce the germline difference seen at one junction end. The rearrangement joins TRBV10-3 to TRBJ2-1, with D possibly matching TRBD2 (5 bases). The germline V gene has CDR1 ENHRY and CDR2 SYGVKD. This CDR3 comprises 12 residues. The CDR3 DNA reads TGTGCCATCGGTGAAGGAGGCAATGAGCAGTTCTTC. As protein: CAIGEGGNEQFF.

In its sample, this clone was seen once. This chain joins TRBV5-1 and TRBJ2-7, with D possibly matching TRBD2 (6 bases). Per germline, CDR1 SGHRS and CDR2 YFSETQ. The length of the CDR3 is 11 residues. V shed 3 bases and J shed 7 bases, with 8 bases lying between them. Written as DNA, the CDR3 is TGCGCCAGCAGCTGGGCGGGGGAGCAGTACTTC. This gives the protein CASSWAGEQYF.

In this sample, this clone turned up a few times. CDR3 protein: CASSVDSRRTEAFF. The CDR3 DNA reads as TGTGCCAGCAGCGTAGATTCGCGCAGAACTGAAGCTTTCTTT. This chain joins TRBV9 and TRBJ1-1; D remains unclear. Germline V gives CDR1 SGDLS, CDR2 YYNGEE. Trimming stripped 0 bases from V and 5 bases from J, with 11 bases between. The CDR3 spans 14 residues.

Worth noting for this clone: This CDR3 is also generated by other DNA sequences in the sample. The chain uses TRBV19 and TRBJ2-5, with a weak D call TRBD1 (5 bases). The CDR3 covers 14 residues. Looked up from germline, CDR1 is LNHDA and CDR2 is SQIVND (reference sequence). Trimming pared 4 bases from V and 5 bases from J, leaving 14 bases between. CDR3 DNA: TGTGCCAGTAGTACAACAGGAGCCCAGGAGACCCAGTACTTC. This gives the protein CASSTTGAQETQYF.

The DNA for the CDR3 is TGTGCCAGTCGGGCAACTTATAGCAATCAGCCCCAGCATTTT. Protein: CASRATYSNQPQHF. The J gene is TRBJ1-5, the V gene TRBV6-1; no definite D call. V shed 9 bases and J shed 0 bases, with 12 bases lying between them. The CDR3 covers 14 residues. Looked up from germline, CDR1 is MNHNS and CDR2 is SASEGT.

This clone occurred a few times. The chain joins TRBV7-2 to TRBJ2-7, with 7 bases matching TRBD2. In germline, CDR1 is SGHTA, CDR2 FQGNSA. V lost 2 bases to trimming and J lost 5 bases; unmatched junction nucleotides: 12. The CDR3 length is 16 residues. CDR3 bases: TGTGCCAGCAGCTTAATTTGGAGCGGGGACGCCGACGAGCAGTACTTC. Translated, it gives CASSLIWSGDADEQYF. The whole variable domain, remainder taken from reference TRBV7-2 and TRBJ2-7, is GAGVSQSPSNKVTEKGKDVELRCDPISGHTALYWYRQSLGQGLEFLIYFQGNSAPDKSGLPSDRFSAERTGGSVSTLTIQRTQQEDSAVYLCASSLIWSGDADEQYFGPGTRLTVT.

The V and J genes are TRBV27 and TRBJ2-7, with TRBD2 matching 8 bases. Looked up from germline, CDR1 is MNHEY and CDR2 is SMNVEV (reference sequence). J gave up 6 bases and V 0 bases, and 10 bases lay outside the gene matches. CDR3 length equals 16 residues. CDR3 bases: TGTGCCAGCAGTTTATCGGGCCTCCGGGCGGGGGGCGAGCAGTACTTC. Translated, it gives CASSLSGLRAGGEQYF.

By sample share, this clone is medium-sized. The chain recombines TRBV23-1 with TRBJ1-5; TRBD1 aligns across 11 bases. TRBV23-1 counts as an open reading frame of uncertain function. This CDR3 region has 14 residues. V lost 2 bases and J lost 6; bases outside the gene matches: 0. The CDR3 loop is CASSQGTGGQPQHF. The CDR3 DNA follows: TGCGCCAGCAGTCAAGGGACAGGGGGTCAGCCCCAGCATTTT.

The chain uses TRBV19 and TRBJ2-1; TRBD1 or TRBD2 may be the D gene (5 bases each). V lost 7 bases and J lost 0, with 10 bases in between. Germline CDR1 and CDR2: LNHDA and SQIVND (reference sequence). The CDR3 spans 14 residues. This CDR3 reads CASNAGSSYNEQFF. The CDR3 DNA reads as TGTGCCAGTAACGCAGGGAGCTCCTACAATGAGCAGTTCTTC.

This clone was counted a few times. The chain couples TRBV6-4 to TRBJ1-2; D is unresolved. CDR1 is MRHNA, CDR2 SNTAGT, per germline. The CDR3 sequence is 15 residues long. The V end was cut by 6 bases, the J end by 4 bases, with 18 bases between. The CDR3 protein is CASRPDLVASYGYTF. The CDR3 DNA is TGTGCCAGCAGACCCGATTTAGTTGCGAGCTATGGCTACACCTTC.

The rearrangement links TRBV19 to TRBJ1-4; 9 bases map to TRBD1. V lost 7 bases to trimming and J lost 5 bases; unmatched junction nucleotides: 11. From germline, CDR1 is LNHDA and CDR2 SQIVND (reference sequence). CDR3 length equals 16 residues. The CDR3 DNA sequence: TGTGCCAGTACGTTTGGGGCGGGACAGGGCAATGAAAAACTGTTTTTT. Translating gives CASTFGAGQGNEKLFF. Full variable domain (outside the CDR3, taken from reference TRBV19 and TRBJ1-4): DGGITQSPKYLFRKEGQNVTLSCEQNLNHDAMYWYRQDPGQGLRLIYYSQIVNDFQKGDIAEGYSVSREKKESFPLTVTSAQKNPTAFYLCASTFGAGQGNEKLFFGSGTQLSVL.